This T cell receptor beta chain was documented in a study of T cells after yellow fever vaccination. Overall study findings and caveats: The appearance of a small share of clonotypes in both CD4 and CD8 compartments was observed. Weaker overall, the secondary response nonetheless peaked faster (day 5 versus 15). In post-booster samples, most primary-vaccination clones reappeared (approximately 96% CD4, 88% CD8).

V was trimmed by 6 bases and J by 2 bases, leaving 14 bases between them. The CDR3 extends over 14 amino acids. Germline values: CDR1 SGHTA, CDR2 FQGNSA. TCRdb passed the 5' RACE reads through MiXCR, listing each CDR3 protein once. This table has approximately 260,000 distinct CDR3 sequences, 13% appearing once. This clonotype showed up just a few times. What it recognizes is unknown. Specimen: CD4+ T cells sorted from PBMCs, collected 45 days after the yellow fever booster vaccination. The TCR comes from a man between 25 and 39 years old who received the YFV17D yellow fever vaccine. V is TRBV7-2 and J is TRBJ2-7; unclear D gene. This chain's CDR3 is CASSLLANTYEQYF. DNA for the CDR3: TGTGCCAGCAGTCTCCTTGCGAACACCTACGAGCAGTACTTC.